This TCR beta chain was sequenced during a study of coeliac disease. CDR3 length equals 17 residues. V dropped 1 base and J dropped 0 bases, with 15 bases sitting between them. The germline V gene encodes CDR1 SGHDN and CDR2 FVKESK. Libraries were prepared by immunoSEQ multiplex PCR; TCRdb keeps only in-frame clonotypes and omits some of them. The table lists around 4,000 clones, approximately 56% of them singletons. As regards this clone: Its specificity is unknown.

Whole-study findings and limits: Active celiac intraepithelial and lamina propria samples had lower TRB and TRG clonality than control samples. Unbiased detection of gliadin-specific T cells was judged not feasible with this approach.

The TCR comes from a woman aged 18-29 years with active celiac disease. The chain uses TRBV14 and TRBJ1-1; a possible D gene is TRBD1 (5 bases). Source material: intraepithelial lymphocytes from the gut. The CDR3 loop is CASSQVGQGLVNTEAFF. The DNA for the CDR3 is TGTGCCAGCAGCCAAGTCGGGCAGGGACTCGTGAACACTGAAGCTTTCTTT.